One and the same sample provided the 16 T cell receptor beta chains below, sequenced in a study of patients and donors after allogeneic stem cell transplantation. Each CDR3 protein gets one entry after TCRdb re-called the RT-PCR reads with MiXCR. Among about a million distinct CDR3 sequences, roughly 18% were seen once, and the ten largest hold 5% to 6.5%. The sample comprised blood, either unsorted or a sorted T cell fraction (not recorded which). The source of these receptors is a human donor who was either an allogeneic HSCT recipient or a stem cell or donor lymphocyte infusion donor (not recorded which). It is not recorded whose cells these are; they may come from a transplant donor.

In this sample, this clonotype turned up a few times. CDR3: CSAQNYLTSGKYNEQFF. CDR3 in DNA: TGCAGTGCTCAAAATTACCTGACTAGCGGGAAGTACAATGAGCAGTTCTTC. V usage is TRBV20-1 and J usage is TRBJ2-1; 11 positions agree with TRBD2. The CDR3 is made up of 17 amino acids. CDR1 is DFQATT and CDR2 is SNEGSKA in the germline V gene (reference sequence). V shed 5 bases, J shed 4 bases, and the junction held 13 bases outside the gene matches.

This clonotype was seen only a few times. The chain uses TRBV21-1 and TRBJ1-2; TRBD1 is the table's D call, not checked against the DNA. TRBV21-1 is annotated as a pseudogene. The CDR3 totals 13 residues. The CDR3 nucleotides are TGTGCCCGCCGGGACAGGGAAGAGGATGGCTACACCTTC. Translation: CARRDREEDGYTF.

This chain joins TRBV11-1 and TRBJ2-1, with D unclear. The germline V gene encodes CDR1 SGHAT and CDR2 FQDESV (reference sequence). V was clipped by 5 bases and J by 7 bases, with 15 bases between them. This CDR3 has 14 residues. The CDR3: CASSADWLGNEQFF. The CDR3 DNA sequence: TGTGCCAGCAGCGCAGACTGGCTGGGGAATGAGCAGTTCTTC.

A few counts support this clonotype. The gene calls are TRBV6-1 and TRBJ1-6, with 9 positions matching TRBD1. Germline V gene sequence: CDR1 MNHNS, CDR2 SASEGT. CDR3 length: 16 residues. V shed 6 bases and J 2 bases; nucleotides not matched to a gene: 5. This CDR3 is CASSLGQGPYNSPLHF. The CDR3 DNA reads as TGTGCCAGCAGCCTGGGACAGGGACCCTATAATTCACCCCTCCACTTT.

The chain is built from TRBV5-1 and TRBJ1-1; unclear D gene. From germline, CDR1 is SGHRS and CDR2 YFSETQ. CDR3 length: 15 residues. The V end lost 0 bases, the J end lost 7 bases, and 16 bases lay between the germline ends. CDR3 sequence reads: CASSLGAALVGEAFF. Here the CDR3 DNA reads TGCGCCAGCAGCTTGGGGGCAGCCCTGGTGGGTGAAGCTTTCTTT.

This chain uses TRBV14 with TRBJ1-3; D unresolved. V shed 0 bases and J shed 0 bases, with 12 bases lying between them. This CDR3 has 17 residues. Germline CDR1 SGHDN, CDR2 FVKESK. CDR3 coding DNA: TGTGCCAGCAGCCAAGAGGGAGGCAGCCGCTCTGGAAACACCATATATTTT. Protein: CASSQEGGSRSGNTIYF.

The chain joins TRBV4-3 to TRBJ2-3; possibly TRBD2 for D (7 bases). Germline-derived CDR1 and CDR2 are LGHNA and YSLEER. Deletions cut 4 bases from V and 6 bases from J, with 20 bases between. This CDR3 is built from 16 residues. This chain's CDR3 is CASSRDLGGHADTQYF. For the CDR3, the DNA is TGCGCCAGCAGCCGGGATCTGGGGGGGCATGCCGATACGCAGTATTTT.

This clonotype was detected ten times or more. The chain couples TRBV6-5 to TRBJ2-2; D is ambiguous. Trimming removed 4 bases from V and 5 bases from J, with 8 bases in between. The CDR3 has 13 amino acids. Germline CDR1 reads MNHEY; CDR2 reads SVGAGI. This CDR3 reads CASSSAGTGELFF. The CDR3 DNA follows: TGTGCCAGCAGTTCGGCCGGGACCGGGGAGCTGTTTTTT.

The chain uses TRBV3-1 and TRBJ2-7; D gene unclear. V was clipped by 8 bases and J by 4 bases, with 12 bases between them. There are 12 residues in the CDR3. Germline V lookup: CDR1 LGHDT, CDR2 YNNKEL (reference sequence). The CDR3 spells CASQSDLYEQYF. In DNA, the CDR3 is TGTGCCAGCCAATCGGACCTTTACGAGCAGTACTTC.

This sequence joins TRBV24-1 and TRBJ2-2; D possibly matches TRBD1 or TRBD2 (5 bases each). Trimming left V 5 bases short and J 1 base short, with 16 bases between. This CDR3 region has 17 residues. Germline lookup yields CDR1 KGHDR and CDR2 SFDVKD. CDR3 DNA: TGTGCCACCAGTGCCTCAAGGCCAGGGAGGAACACCGGGGAGCTGTTTTTT. Residues: CATSASRPGRNTGELFF.

This clonotype was detected only a few times. CDR3 coding DNA: TGCAGTGCTAGCCTGGACCTCTATGGCTACACCTTC. Amino acid sequence: CSASLDLYGYTF. The chain combines TRBV20-1 with TRBJ1-2; unclear D gene. The CDR3 contains 12 residues. V was shortened by 3 bases and J by 4 bases, with 9 bases between the two germline ends. In germline, CDR1 is DFQATT, CDR2 SNEGSKA (reference sequence).

The chain couples TRBV5-6 to TRBJ2-1; TRBD1 might be the D (5 bases). V was cut by 1 base and J by 6 bases, with 20 bases left in between. The CDR3 is 17 amino acids. Germline assignment: CDR1 SGHDT and CDR2 YYEEEE. This CDR3 reads CASSLISTEPRGNEQFF. CDR3 DNA sequence: TGTGCCAGCAGCTTGATATCTACGGAACCTAGGGGCAATGAGCAGTTCTTC.

The genes are TRBV5-8 and TRBJ1-1; D call uncertain. The V gene lost 0 bases and the J gene lost 3 bases, with 6 bases spanning the gap. This CDR3 contains 13 residues. In germline, CDR1 is SGHTS, CDR2 YDEGEE. CDR3 region: CASSLESYTEAFF. Here the CDR3 DNA reads TGTGCCAGCAGCTTGGAGTCTTACACTGAAGCTTTCTTT.

This clonotype was seen only a few times. The genes are TRBV5-6 and TRBJ2-7, with D perhaps assigned TRBD1 or TRBD2 (5 bases each). Trimming pared 4 bases from V and 3 bases from J, leaving 11 bases between. CDR3 length: 13 residues. CDR1 is SGHDT and CDR2 is YYEEEE in the germline V gene. The CDR3 bases are TGTGCCAGCAGCCCCGGGGCAGACTACGAGCAGTACTTC. Translation: CASSPGADYEQYF.

This chain links TRBV7-2 with TRBJ2-7; D might be TRBD1 (5 bases). CDR1 SGHTA and CDR2 FQGNSA come from the germline V gene. The CDR3 runs to 15 residues. The V end lost 8 bases, the J end lost 3 bases, and 20 bases lay between the germline ends. CDR3 in DNA: TGTGCCAGCGCCATCCAAGGGGCTGGCTACTACGAGCAGTACTTC. This sequence encodes CASAIQGAGYYEQYF.

A few counts support this clonotype. This sequence joins TRBV29-1 and TRBJ2-1; 8 bases map to TRBD2. This CDR3 region has 14 residues. CDR1 is SQVTM, CDR2 ANQGSEA, per germline. The junction had 6 bases not matched to a gene; V was cut back by 4 bases and J by 4 bases. As DNA, the CDR3 is TGCAGCGTTGCTCGGAGCGGGAGATACAATGAGCAGTTCTTC. It codes for CSVARSGRYNEQFF.